This entry features one T cell receptor beta chain sequence. Read sequence stops 3 residues before the CDR3 end, and the germline J gene provides the missing end. This CDR3 region has 13 residues. V gave up 7 bases and J gave up 6 bases, with 15 bases separating them. Germline loops: CDR1 SNHLY, CDR2 FYNNEI. This sample was taken from a study of T cells in women clearing cervical HPV infection. At the level of the study: Cases were women with histologically confirmed HPV16-related CIN3 or worse, including a couple of invasive cancers.

Generated by immunoSEQ multiplex PCR, the TCRdb table keeps only in-frame clones and is missing some. Across roughly 49,000 clones, the top ten clones capture about 0.97% of the sample. Sequencing was carried out using blood buffy coat. The TCR comes from a woman between 18 and 70 years old with a cervical HPV16 infection that either progressed to CIN3+ or cleared (not recorded which). The chain carries TRBV2 and TRBJ1-2; D gene uncertain. Partial CDR3 DNA: TGTGCCAGCAACCACGGACTAAGCAATGGC. Amino acids: CASNHGLSNG. The full CDR3 protein reads CASNHGLSNGYTF.